The 32 T cell receptor beta chains below come from one sample, sequenced in a study of OX40 agonist ivuxolimab in advanced cancers. The method was immunoSEQ multiplex PCR; TCRdb's version includes in-frame clones alone and lacks a portion of them. The sample carries 45,000 to 65,000 clones, 75% to 85% recorded once. The starting material was CD4+ or CD8+ T cells sorted from blood, obtained in a trial of the OX40 agonist ivuxolimab. The receptors shown here come from an adult with an advanced solid tumor such as melanoma, head and neck, liver or kidney cancer.

The chain joins TRBV11-2 to TRBJ2-7; no reliable D call. The V gene's germline CDR1 is SGHAT and CDR2 FQNNGV. V was pared by 5 bases and J by 2 bases, with 4 bases between. This CDR3 spans 11 amino acids. The CDR3 region has the DNA TGTGCCAGCAGCCGCCCCTACGAGCAGTACTTC. It translates to CASSRPYEQYF.

This chain links TRBV5-5 with TRBJ1-1; possibly TRBD1 for D (5 bases). Trimming pared 6 bases from V and 0 bases from J, leaving 12 bases between. Per the germline V gene, CDR1 is SGHKS and CDR2 is YYEKEE (reference sequence). The CDR3 loop spans 14 amino acids. For the CDR3, the DNA is TGTGCCAGCATCGGGGGGGTACTGAACACTGAAGCTTTCTTT. It specifies CASIGGVLNTEAFF. Variable domain in full (rest from reference TRBV5-5 and TRBJ1-1): DAGVTQSPTHLIKTRGQQVTLRCSPISGHKSVSWYQQVLGQGPQFIFQYYEKEERGRGNFPDRFSARQFPNYSSELNVNALLLGDSALYLCASIGGVLNTEAFFGQGTRLTVV.

V and J are TRBV13 and TRBJ1-3; weak D call: TRBD1 (5 bases). The CDR3 covers 15 residues. Trimming stripped 6 bases from V and 2 bases from J, with 14 bases between. Germline V gene data show CDR1 as PRHDT and CDR2 as FYEKMQ (reference sequence). CDR3 coding DNA: TGTGCCAGCAGACTGGAAGGGGACCCTGGAAACACCATATATTTT. Translation gives CASRLEGDPGNTIYF.

The rearrangement joins TRBV28 to TRBJ2-7; D is tentatively TRBD1 or TRBD2 (5 bases each). The CDR3 spans 14 residues. Between the trimmed V and J ends, which lost 3 bases and 3 bases, there was a span of 12 bases. Germline V lookup: CDR1 MDHEN, CDR2 SYDVKM. Here the CDR3 reads CASSLTGPYYEQYF. In nucleotides, the CDR3 is TGTGCCAGCAGTTTGACGGGACCCTACTACGAGCAGTACTTC. Variable domain in full (rest from reference TRBV28 and TRBJ2-7): DVKVTQSSRYLVKRTGEKVFLECVQDMDHENMFWYRQDPGLGLRLIYFSYDVKMKEKGDIPEGYSVSREKKERFSLILESASTNQTSMYLCASSLTGPYYEQYFGPGTRLTVT.

The V gene is TRBV7-8, the J gene TRBJ1-6; D uncertain. The CDR3 has 12 residues. Trimming left V 5 bases short and J 5 bases short, with 4 bases between. The germline V gene has CDR1 SGHVS and CDR2 FQNEAQ. The CDR3 loop reads CASSHNNSPLHF. The CDR3 DNA is TGTGCCAGCAGCCACAATAATTCACCCCTCCACTTT. Supplemented by reference TRBV7-8 and TRBJ1-6, the full variable domain reads GAGVSQSPRYKVAKRGQDVALRCDPISGHVSLFWYQQALGQGPEFLTYFQNEAQLDKSGLPSDRFFAERPEGSVSTLKIQRTQQEDSAVYLCASSHNNSPLHFGNGTRLTVT.

The V and J genes are TRBV5-1 and TRBJ2-7; 11 positions agree with TRBD1. V shed 0 bases, J shed 4 bases, and the junction held 6 bases outside the gene matches. This CDR3 comprises 16 residues. Germline CDR1 SGHRS, CDR2 YFSETQ. CDR3 in DNA: TGCGCCAGCAGCTTGGATTTAGGGACAGGGGGTTACGAGCAGTACTTC. It yields the protein CASSLDLGTGGYEQYF.

The CDR3 nucleotides read TGCGCCAGCAGCCCCCAAGCGGGGGGACAAGAGACCCAGTACTTC. Protein sequence: CASSPQAGGQETQYF. This chain links TRBV5-1 with TRBJ2-5; 9 nucleotides line up with TRBD2. The V gene end was trimmed by 4 bases and the J gene end by 2 bases; junction bases not matched to a gene: 6. The CDR3 contains 15 residues. CDR1 is SGHRS and CDR2 is YFSETQ in the germline V gene.

V and J are TRBV10-3 and TRBJ1-2; no reliable D call. The germline V and J ends were trimmed by 2 bases and 0 bases, with 7 bases remaining between them. Germline V CDR1 and CDR2: ENHRY, SYGVKD. There are 14 residues in the CDR3. For the CDR3, the DNA is TGTGCCATCAGTGAGGCGCAGACTAACTATGGCTACACCTTC. The encoded protein is CAISEAQTNYGYTF.

This chain joins TRBV14 and TRBJ2-7; TRBD1 is a possible D gene (5 bases). The V and J ends lost 6 bases and 6 bases respectively, with 12 bases between them. This CDR3 comprises 12 residues. Germline CDR1 and CDR2: SGHDN and FVKESK. Here the CDR3 DNA reads TGTGCCAGCAGGCAGGGTTTCGGCGAGCAGTACTTC. Amino acid sequence: CASRQGFGEQYF.

The genes are TRBV18 and TRBJ2-5; TRBD2 is a possible D gene (5 bases). Germline assignment: CDR1 KGHSH and CDR2 LQKENI. Deletions cut 0 bases from V and 4 bases from J, with 12 bases between. The CDR3 is 15 amino acids. CDR3 region: CASSPPSTRRETQYF. As DNA, the CDR3 is TGTGCCAGCTCACCACCGAGCACTAGGCGAGAGACCCAGTACTTC.

This clone was seen more than once but under ten times. V and J are TRBV4-2 and TRBJ2-3; 8 bases fit TRBD2. V was clipped by 0 bases and J by 4 bases; unmatched bases: 12. CDR3 length: 18 amino acids. The germline CDR1 and CDR2 sequences are LGHNA and YNFKEQ. The CDR3 DNA is TGTGCCAGCAGCCAAGATAGCAGCGGGGGCCCTGGAGCAGATACGCAGTATTTT. Translated, it gives CASSQDSSGGPGADTQYF.

The V call is TRBV2, the J call TRBJ1-2; D not certain. V was pared by 2 bases and J by 4 bases, with 11 bases between. This CDR3 contains 14 residues. Germline V CDR1 and CDR2: SNHLY, FYNNEI. The CDR3 sequence is CASSELSQLYGYTF. The CDR3, as DNA: TGTGCCAGCAGTGAACTAAGTCAGCTCTATGGCTACACCTTC.

Only one count was recorded for this clone. This chain joins TRBV28 and TRBJ1-4; D possibly corresponds to TRBD1 (5 bases). V gave up 2 bases and J gave up 0 bases, with 10 bases separating them. Germline-derived CDR1 and CDR2 are MDHEN and SYDVKM. The CDR3 covers 16 residues. The CDR3 nucleotides read TGTGCCAGCAGTTTACGGGGCCCTGCAACTAATGAAAAACTGTTTTTT. Amino acid sequence: CASSLRGPATNEKLFF. The complete variable domain, with remaining parts taken from reference TRBV28 and TRBJ1-4, reads DVKVTQSSRYLVKRTGEKVFLECVQDMDHENMFWYRQDPGLGLRLIYFSYDVKMKEKGDIPEGYSVSREKKERFSLILESASTNQTSMYLCASSLRGPATNEKLFFGSGTQLSVL.

This clone was detected only a few times. V gene TRBV6-9 combines with J gene TRBJ1-3; D is ambiguous. CDR3 length equals 13 residues. CDR1 is MNHGY, CDR2 SVAAGI, per germline. Trimming removed 11 bases at V and 1 base at J, with 12 bases between. CDR3 bases: TGTGCCCACCCGCCGCAGTCTGGAAACACCATATATTTT. This encodes CAHPPQSGNTIYF.

The chain joins TRBV6-1 to TRBJ1-4; D possibly corresponds to TRBD1 (6 bases). The CDR3 runs to 14 residues. V was shortened by 7 bases and J by 8 bases, with 17 bases between the two germline ends. Germline values: CDR1 MNHNS, CDR2 SASEGT. The CDR3 loop is CASIRSGEGEKLFF. CDR3 coding DNA: TGTGCCAGCATCCGCTCAGGGGAGGGAGAAAAACTGTTTTTT.

This clone has more than one count but fewer than ten. CDR3 in DNA: TGTGCCAGCAGCCCCGGACAGGGGAACTATGGCTACACCTTC. It codes for CASSPGQGNYGYTF. The rearrangement links TRBV6-6 to TRBJ1-2; 9 bases map to TRBD1. V shed 6 bases, J shed 2 bases, and the junction held 4 bases outside the gene matches. Germline CDR1 and CDR2: MNHNY and SVGAGI (reference sequence). The CDR3 totals 14 residues.

This chain links TRBV5-1 with TRBJ1-1; maybe TRBD1 (5 bases). V was cut by 5 bases and J by 0 bases, with 11 bases left in between. This CDR3 has 14 residues. Germline V gene lookup returns CDR1 SGHRS and CDR2 YFSETQ. Here the CDR3 reads CASRRGRVNTEAFF. For the CDR3, the DNA is TGCGCCAGCAGGCGGGGGAGGGTGAACACTGAAGCTTTCTTT.

The sample holds one count of this clone. The rearrangement links TRBV5-8 to TRBJ2-5; weak D call: TRBD2 (6 bases). Deletions cut 2 bases from V and 0 bases from J, with 11 bases between. CDR1 SGHTS and CDR2 YDEGEE come from the germline V gene. The CDR3 sequence is 15 residues long. The CDR3 region is CASSLWGDNQETQYF. In nucleotides, the CDR3 is TGTGCCAGCAGCTTATGGGGGGATAACCAAGAGACCCAGTACTTC.

This clone was detected once. The rearrangement uses TRBV5-1 and TRBJ1-1; 9 bases align to TRBD1. CDR1 and CDR2 (germline): SGHRS, YFSETQ. CDR3 length equals 17 residues. V was clipped by 3 bases and J by 4 bases; unmatched bases: 13. CDR3: CASSSGTGLAMPTEAFF. The CDR3 DNA reads as TGCGCCAGCAGCTCCGGGACAGGGCTTGCCATGCCCACTGAAGCTTTCTTT. Using reference TRBV5-1 and TRBJ1-1 for the parts outside the CDR3, the full variable domain is KAGVTQTPRYLIKTRGQQVTLSCSPISGHRSVSWYQQTPGQGLQFLFEYFSETQRNKGNFPGRFSGRQFSNSRSEMNVSTLELGDSALYLCASSSGTGLAMPTEAFFGQGTRLTVV.

This clone has just a few counts. The CDR3 region has the DNA TGTGCCAGCAGCCCCGGACAGGGAAACAATTCACCCCTCCACTTT. Translating it yields CASSPGQGNNSPLHF. The chain carries TRBV7-9 and TRBJ1-6, with TRBD1 identical over 8 bases. Germline-derived CDR1 and CDR2 are SEHNR and FQNEAQ (reference sequence). The CDR3 loop spans 15 amino acids. With V trimmed by 5 bases and J by 7 bases, 7 bases remained unmatched.

As for this clone: At the DNA level, this CDR3 is encoded by other sequences in the same sample as well. This chain uses TRBV9 with TRBJ2-2, with D hard to call. V lost 0 bases and J lost 1, with 4 bases in between. The length of the CDR3 is 14 residues. Germline CDR1 and CDR2: SGDLS and YYNGEE. In DNA, the CDR3 is TGTGCCAGCAGCGTAGCGGGGAACACCGGGGAGCTGTTTTTT. Translated: CASSVAGNTGELFF. The full variable domain, rest sourced from reference TRBV9 and TRBJ2-2, is DSGVTQTPKHLITATGQRVTLRCSPRSGDLSVYWYQQSLDQGLQFLIQYYNGEERAKGNILERFSAQQFPDLHSELNLSSLELGDSALYFCASSVAGNTGELFFGEGSRLTVL.

The chain combines TRBV14 with TRBJ2-4, with D tentatively TRBD2 (6 bases). Trimming pared 4 bases from V and 3 bases from J, leaving 13 bases between. The CDR3 totals 15 residues. In germline, CDR1 is SGHDN, CDR2 FVKESK. CDR3 in amino acids: CASSPPGTGKNIQYF. CDR3 in DNA: TGTGCCAGCAGCCCACCGGGGACTGGCAAAAACATTCAGTACTTC.

The chain couples TRBV7-8 to TRBJ2-1, with 7 nucleotides matching TRBD2. The V and J ends lost 5 bases and 4 bases, in that order; junction bases with no gene match: 11. Germline V gives CDR1 SGHVS, CDR2 FQNEAQ. The CDR3 runs to 16 residues. CDR3 in DNA: TGTGCCAGCAGCCCCCACGGGGGGACCGGATACAATGAGCAGTTCTTC. Protein sequence: CASSPHGGTGYNEQFF.

The chain carries TRBV6-6 and TRBJ1-2, with a tentative D call TRBD1 (5 bases). The germline CDR1 and CDR2 sequences are MNHNY and SVGAGI (reference sequence). Trimming stripped 3 bases from V and 8 bases from J, with 13 bases between. This CDR3 is built from 13 residues. The chain's CDR3 is CASSYQGRRGYTF. DNA of the CDR3: TGTGCCAGCAGTTATCAGGGTAGAAGGGGCTACACCTTC.

The chain joins TRBV9 to TRBJ2-3; D ambiguous. Germline V gene sequence: CDR1 SGDLS, CDR2 YYNGEE. The CDR3 is 14 amino acids. Deletions cut 0 bases from V and 6 bases from J, with 11 bases between. The CDR3 spells CASSVVTQSDTQYF. In DNA form, the CDR3 reads TGTGCCAGCAGCGTAGTTACTCAGTCGGATACGCAGTATTTT.

This rearrangement joins TRBV19 to TRBJ1-5, with 7 bases fitting TRBD1. Germline CDR1 reads LNHDA; CDR2 reads SQIVND (reference sequence). J lost 7 bases, V lost 0 bases, and 6 bases had no gene match. The CDR3 sequence is 15 residues long. The CDR3 DNA follows: TGTGCCAGTAGTATAGAACAGGGGTTCGACCAGCCCCAGCATTTT. This translates into CASSIEQGFDQPQHF.

CDR3 DNA: TGTGCCAGCAGTTTAGGTCTAGCTTCTGGGGCCAACGTCCTGACTTTC. Translated, it gives CASSLGLASGANVLTF. The chain carries TRBV6-5 and TRBJ2-6, with a possible D match to TRBD2 (5 bases). The ends were cut back, 4 bases at V and 1 base at J, with 11 bases in the middle. The CDR3 loop spans 16 amino acids. Per germline, CDR1 MNHEY and CDR2 SVGAGI.

V gene TRBV7-9 combines with J gene TRBJ1-2; the D is unclear. The CDR3 is 14 residues long. Trimming removed 4 bases at V and 5 bases at J, with 14 bases between. From germline, CDR1 is SEHNR and CDR2 FQNEAQ (reference sequence). The CDR3 region has the DNA TGTGCCAGCAGCTCTAGTGTTGGGGTTTATGGCTACACCTTC. It encodes CASSSSVGVYGYTF.

The chain recombines TRBV6-1 with TRBJ1-1; 8 bases are a match to TRBD1. The J segment lost 2 bases and the V segment lost 7 bases, leaving 9 bases of the junction unmatched. Germline-derived CDR1 and CDR2 are MNHNS and SASEGT. This CDR3 has 15 amino acids. CDR3 DNA sequence: TGTGCCAGCACCTTAGGGGACAGGCGTAACACTGAAGCTTTCTTT. It is translated as CASTLGDRRNTEAFF.

The chain employs TRBV29-1 and TRBJ2-1; 7 bases fit TRBD1. V lost 4 bases and J lost 8; bases outside the gene matches: 11. The CDR3 length is 14 residues. CDR1 and CDR2 (germline): SQVTM, ANQGSEA. CDR3 sequence: CSVGVNRGIYEQFF. The CDR3 nucleotides are TGCAGCGTTGGCGTTAACAGGGGAATATATGAGCAGTTCTTC.

This chain joins TRBV7-8 and TRBJ1-1; the D gene is possibly TRBD1 (6 bases). The CDR3 sequence is 16 residues long. Per the germline V gene, CDR1 is SGHVS and CDR2 is FQNEAQ. Trimming pared 1 base from V and 1 base from J, leaving 13 bases between. This chain's CDR3 is CASSLGVRGQNTEAFF. CDR3 sequence (DNA): TGTGCCAGCAGCTTAGGTGTCCGGGGGCAGAACACTGAAGCTTTCTTT. The full variable domain, completed using reference TRBV7-8 and TRBJ1-1, is GAGVSQSPRYKVAKRGQDVALRCDPISGHVSLFWYQQALGQGPEFLTYFQNEAQLDKSGLPSDRFFAERPEGSVSTLKIQRTQQEDSAVYLCASSLGVRGQNTEAFFGQGTRLTVV.

The chain has TRBV7-9 and TRBJ2-5; the match to TRBD2 covers 8 bases. This CDR3 has 15 amino acids. V was clipped by 8 bases and J by 0 bases; unmatched bases: 8. Germline values: CDR1 SEHNR, CDR2 FQNEAQ (reference sequence). DNA for the CDR3: TGTGCCAGCGGGACGACTAGCGAGTACCAAGAGACCCAGTACTTC. This sequence encodes CASGTTSEYQETQYF.